This TCR beta chain came from a study of cytomegalovirus exposure and HLA in healthy donors. Across the study: Falling in the Caucasian-associated ancestry cluster were about 80% of 398 genotyped donors.

The PCR had 60 Vbeta and 13 Jbeta primers. The data were produced by immunoSEQ multiplex PCR, yet TCRdb's version contains in-frame clones alone and is incomplete. The sample has 150,000 to 200,000 clones; around 80% are singletons. The length of the CDR3 is 14 residues. Trimming at V came to 3 bases and at J to 2 bases, leaving 3 bases not matched to a gene. From germline, CDR1 is MNHNS and CDR2 SASEGT. Study results and caveats: V- and J-gene trimming of TCR beta was linked (in a later analysis) to a missense DCLRE1C variant. From TCR beta sequences, most subjects' HLA-A and HLA-B alleles were reportedly predicted accurately.

Comment on this clone: What it recognizes is unknown.

The J gene is TRBJ2-7, the V gene TRBV6-1; 8 bases are a match to TRBD2. Specimen: PBMCs. This clonotype was obtained from a man aged 30 to 45 in good health and CMV-seropositive. The CDR3 here is CASSETGGPYEQYF. CDR3 sequence (DNA): TGTGCCAGCAGTGAGACGGGGGGGCCCTACGAGCAGTACTTC.